This TCR beta chain was documented in a study of blood T cell dynamics during melanoma immunotherapy. Sequencing used immunoSEQ multiplex PCR; TCRdb keeps in-frame clones, though not all of them. The sample includes about 22,000 clones, around nine tenths of them seen just once. Germline values: CDR1 LNHDA, CDR2 SQIVND (reference sequence). The length of the CDR3 is 12 residues. Trimming cost V 5 bases and J 2 bases, with 4 bases left between them. The time point: pre-treatment baseline. The clonotype comes from a human donor with melanoma. Specimen: blood, collected from a patient treated with checkpoint blockade. The rearrangement joins TRBV19 to TRBJ1-5; D gene unclear. CDR3 bases: TGTGCCAGTAGTCCCCGCAATCAGCCCCAGCATTTT. It codes for CASSPRNQPQHF.